This T cell receptor (beta chain) was sequenced during a study of cytomegalovirus exposure and HLA in healthy donors. A word on this clone: The antigen is not known.

The data were produced by immunoSEQ multiplex PCR, yet TCRdb's version contains in-frame clones alone and is incomplete. The sample has some 120,000 clones, 88% seen once; the top ten hold about 1.5%. The CDR3 is 16 residues long. In germline, CDR1 is SQVTM, CDR2 ANQGSEA. With V trimmed by 4 bases and J by 4 bases, 6 bases remained unmatched. Study results and limitations: According to the study, some 160 TCR beta chains were cytomegalovirus-associated. The tendency of first-cohort TCR clusters to co-occur in the roughly 120 validation repertoires was identified by a subsequent analysis.

Material for sequencing was PBMCs. V and J are TRBV29-1 and TRBJ2-2; 13 nucleotides match TRBD2. The clonotype comes from a man aged 25 to 45 in good health and CMV-seronegative. CDR3 sequence (DNA): TGCAGCGTTGGGACTAGCGGGAGATTTGGCACCGGGGAGCTGTTTTTT. The encoded protein is CSVGTSGRFGTGELFF.